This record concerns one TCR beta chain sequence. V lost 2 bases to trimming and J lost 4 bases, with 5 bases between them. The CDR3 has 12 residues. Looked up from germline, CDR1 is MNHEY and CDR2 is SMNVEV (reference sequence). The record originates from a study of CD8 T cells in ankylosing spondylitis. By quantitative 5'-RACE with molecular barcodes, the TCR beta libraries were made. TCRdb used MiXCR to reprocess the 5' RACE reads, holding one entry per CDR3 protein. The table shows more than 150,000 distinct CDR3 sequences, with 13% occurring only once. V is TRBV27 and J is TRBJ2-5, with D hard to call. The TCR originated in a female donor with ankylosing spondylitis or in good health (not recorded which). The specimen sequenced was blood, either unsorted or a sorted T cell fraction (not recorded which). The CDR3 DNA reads TGTGCCAGCAGTTTAACGGGAGAGACCCAGTACTTC. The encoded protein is CASSLTGETQYF.